The 4 T cell receptor beta chains given below trace back to one sample, sequenced in a study of blood T cell repertoires in COVID-19. TCRdb's table, derived via immunoSEQ multiplex PCR, lists solely in-frame clones and lacks some. This sample carries around 62,000 clones, around nine tenths of them seen once, and the ten largest clones take over 9%. Source material: PBMCs or T cells enriched from blood (not recorded which). The receptors shown here come from a woman aged 40 to 50 who had recovered from COVID-19.

The gene calls are TRBV5-1 and TRBJ2-7, with 11 bases that match TRBD2. This CDR3 is built from 15 residues. V lost 0 bases to trimming and J lost 1 base; unmatched junction nucleotides: 0. Per germline, CDR1 SGHRS and CDR2 YFSETQ. In DNA form, the CDR3 reads TGCGCCAGCAGCTTGGGACTAGCGGGGTCCTACGAGCAGTACTTC. Its protein product is CASSLGLAGSYEQYF. Based on the CDR3 plus reference TRBV5-1 and TRBJ2-7, the full variable domain is KAGVTQTPRYLIKTRGQQVTLSCSPISGHRSVSWYQQTPGQGLQFLFEYFSETQRNKGNFPGRFSGRQFSNSRSEMNVSTLELGDSALYLCASSLGLAGSYEQYFGPGTRLTVT.

This chain connects TRBV27 to TRBJ2-7, with 9 bases lining up with TRBD1. V was pared by 6 bases and J by 2 bases, with 5 bases of the junction left unmatched. Germline V gene sequence: CDR1 MNHEY, CDR2 SMNVEV (reference sequence). The CDR3 loop spans 14 amino acids. CDR3 in DNA: TGTGCCAGCAGATTGGACAGGGGTCCCTACGAGCAGTACTTC. Residues: CASRLDRGPYEQYF.

The CDR3 bases are TGTGCCAGCAAAAACCGGGTCCCCGGGGACGAGCAGTACTTC. This sequence encodes CASKNRVPGDEQYF. This rearrangement joins TRBV2 to TRBJ2-7; TRBD2 is a possible D gene (5 bases). The CDR3 extends over 14 amino acids. V gave up 7 bases and J gave up 5 bases, with 18 bases separating them. Germline CDR1 is SNHLY and CDR2 is FYNNEI.

This clone came up a few times. The chain is built from TRBV19 and TRBJ1-5; D gene unclear. Trimming took off 3 bases at V and 5 bases at J, with 14 bases between the two ends. The CDR3 sequence is 15 residues long. From germline, CDR1 is LNHDA and CDR2 SQIVND (reference sequence). DNA for the CDR3: TGTGCCAGTAGTATTGATTTTACCCGGGATCAGCCCCAGCATTTT. Its translation is CASSIDFTRDQPQHF.